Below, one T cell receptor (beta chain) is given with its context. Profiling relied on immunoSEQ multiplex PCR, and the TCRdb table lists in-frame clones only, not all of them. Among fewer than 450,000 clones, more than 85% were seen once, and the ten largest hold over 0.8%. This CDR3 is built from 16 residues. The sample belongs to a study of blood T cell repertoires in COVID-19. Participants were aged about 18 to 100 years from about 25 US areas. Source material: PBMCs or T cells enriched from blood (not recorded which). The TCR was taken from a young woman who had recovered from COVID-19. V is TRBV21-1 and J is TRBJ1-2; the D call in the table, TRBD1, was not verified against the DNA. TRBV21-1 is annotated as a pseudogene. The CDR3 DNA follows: TGTGCCAGCAGCAAAGCCAGGGGGAGAGGGGACTATGGCTACACCTTC. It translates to CASSKARGRGDYGYTF.